This T cell receptor beta chain comes out of a study of blood T cell repertoires in COVID-19. About the study: Acute and convalescent COVID-19 specimens originated in the United States, Italy and Spain.

Profiled with immunoSEQ multiplex PCR; TCRdb holds only in-frame clones, not every one. The sample yields 150,000 to 200,000 clones, 70% to 85% seen once. Germline trimming cut 3 bases from V and 1 base from J; bases unmatched to any gene: 3. Per the germline V gene, CDR1 is LGHDT and CDR2 is YNNKEL (reference sequence). The CDR3 is 16 residues long. Specimen: PBMCs or T cells enriched from blood (not recorded which). This clonotype originated in a man aged 45 to 65 who had recovered from COVID-19. The V and J genes are TRBV3-1 (or the pseudogene TRBV3-2) and TRBJ1-6; 7 bases are shared with TRBD1. The CDR3 DNA reads as TGTGCCAGCAGCCAGACAGGGTGGTCCTATAATTCACCCCTCCACTTT. Its protein is CASSQTGWSYNSPLHF.